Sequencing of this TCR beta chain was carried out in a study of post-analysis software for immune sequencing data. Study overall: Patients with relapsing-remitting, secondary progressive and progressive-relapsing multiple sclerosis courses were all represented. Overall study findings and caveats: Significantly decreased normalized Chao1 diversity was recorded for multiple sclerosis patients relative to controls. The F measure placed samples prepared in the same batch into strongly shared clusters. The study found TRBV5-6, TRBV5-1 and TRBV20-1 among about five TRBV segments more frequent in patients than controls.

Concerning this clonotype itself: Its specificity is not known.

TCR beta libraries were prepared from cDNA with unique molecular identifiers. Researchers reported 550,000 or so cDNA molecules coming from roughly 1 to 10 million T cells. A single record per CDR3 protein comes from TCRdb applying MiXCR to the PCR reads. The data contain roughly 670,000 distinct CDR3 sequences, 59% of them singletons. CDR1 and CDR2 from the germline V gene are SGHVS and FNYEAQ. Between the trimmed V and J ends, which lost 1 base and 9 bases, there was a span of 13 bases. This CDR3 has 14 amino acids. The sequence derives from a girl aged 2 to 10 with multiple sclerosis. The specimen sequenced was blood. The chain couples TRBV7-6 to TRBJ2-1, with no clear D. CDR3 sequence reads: CASSLEAHGGEQFF. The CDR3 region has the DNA TGTGCCAGCAGCTTAGAGGCCCATGGTGGTGAGCAGTTCTTC. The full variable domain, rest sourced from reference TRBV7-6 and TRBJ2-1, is GAGVSQSPRYKVTKRGQDVALRCDPISGHVSLYWYRQALGQGPEFLTYFNYEAQQDKSGLPNDRFSAERPEGSISTLTIQRTEQRDSAMYRCASSLEAHGGEQFFGPGTRLTVL.